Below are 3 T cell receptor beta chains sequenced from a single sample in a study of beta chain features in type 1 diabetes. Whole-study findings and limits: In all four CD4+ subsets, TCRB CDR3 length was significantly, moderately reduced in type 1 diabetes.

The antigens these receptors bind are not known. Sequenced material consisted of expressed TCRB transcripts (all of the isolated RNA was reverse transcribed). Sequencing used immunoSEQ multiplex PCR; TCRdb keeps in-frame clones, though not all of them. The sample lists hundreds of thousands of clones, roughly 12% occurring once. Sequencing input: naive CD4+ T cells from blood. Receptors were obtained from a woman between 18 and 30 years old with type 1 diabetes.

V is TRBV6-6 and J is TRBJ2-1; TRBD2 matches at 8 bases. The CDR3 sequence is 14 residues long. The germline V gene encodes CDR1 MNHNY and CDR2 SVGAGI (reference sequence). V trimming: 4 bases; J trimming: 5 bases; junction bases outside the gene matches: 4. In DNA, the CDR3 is TGTGCCAGCAGTTCGACTAGCGCCGACAATGAGCAGTTCTTC. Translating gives CASSSTSADNEQFF.

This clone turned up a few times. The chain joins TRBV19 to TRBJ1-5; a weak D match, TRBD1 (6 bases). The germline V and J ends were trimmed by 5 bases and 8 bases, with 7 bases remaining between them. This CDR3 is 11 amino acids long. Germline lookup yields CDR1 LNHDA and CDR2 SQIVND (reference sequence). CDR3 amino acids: CASSAGEPQHF. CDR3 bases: TGTGCCAGTAGTGCAGGGGAGCCCCAGCATTTT.

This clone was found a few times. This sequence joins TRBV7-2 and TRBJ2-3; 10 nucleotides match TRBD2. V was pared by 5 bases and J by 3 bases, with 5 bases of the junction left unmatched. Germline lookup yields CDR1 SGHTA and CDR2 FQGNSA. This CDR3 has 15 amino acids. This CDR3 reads CASSTRLAGTDTQYF. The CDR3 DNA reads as TGTGCCAGCAGCACCAGACTAGCGGGTACAGATACGCAGTATTTT.